The clone carrying this TCR beta chain was counted at least ten times. The CDR3 length is 14 residues. The V gene's germline CDR1 is MNHEY and CDR2 SVGAGI. Trimming took 6 bases from V and 7 from J; bases not matched to a gene: 10. Every subset had its genomic DNA shared out evenly among several immunoSEQ plates. Measured with immunoSEQ multiplex PCR; TCRdb has only the in-frame clones, and not every one. The profile shows 90,000 to 100,000 clones, around 47% of them singletons. This sample stems from a study of shared clonotypes between healthy human individuals. The sequenced sample consisted of PBMCs. This rearrangement joins TRBV6-5 to TRBJ1-2, with 8 bases lining up with TRBD1. The receptor was isolated from a middle-aged woman in good health. Some clones in this sample may be carry-over from other donors' samples. The CDR3 sequence: CASSPTGVVGGYTF. As DNA, the CDR3 is TGTGCCAGCAGCCCGACAGGGGTGGTTGGTGGCTACACCTTC.